The following is a T cell receptor (beta chain) sequence with its context. Its antigen remains unknown. The data were taken from a study of cytomegalovirus exposure and HLA in healthy donors. It was with 60 Vbeta and 13 Jbeta primers that the PCR ran. The assay was immunoSEQ multiplex PCR, and TCRdb's table has in-frame clones only and misses some. The data hold 95,000 to 110,000 clones, with roughly 75% observed a single time. Study-wide findings and caveats: It was reportedly the case that the classifier diagnosed cytomegalovirus status with high specificity and sensitivity.

Germline V gene data show CDR1 as DFQATT and CDR2 as SNEGSKA (reference sequence). Trimming left V 8 bases short and J 1 base short, with 8 bases between. The CDR3 loop spans 11 amino acids. This TCR was sampled from a woman aged 40 to 50 in good health and CMV-seronegative. Sample: PBMCs. This chain links TRBV20-1 with TRBJ1-1, with D perhaps TRBD1 (5 bases). The CDR3 DNA is TGCAGTTCACAGGAGAACACTGAAGCTTTCTTT. Amino acid sequence: CSSQENTEAFF.